This TCR beta chain originates from a study of blood T cell repertoires in COVID-19. As for the study in general: The cDNA or gDNA used as material had been derived from T cells, B-cell-depleted T cells, or PBMCs.

Germline assignment: CDR1 MDHEN and CDR2 SYDVKM. Deletions cut 9 bases from V and 2 bases from J, with 8 bases between. CDR3 length: 11 residues. The method was immunoSEQ multiplex PCR; TCRdb's version includes in-frame clones alone and lacks a portion of them. The sample contains more than 350,000 clones, over 75% of which appear only once. The sequencing sample was made of PBMCs or T cells enriched from blood (not recorded which). The rearrangement links TRBV28 to TRBJ2-7; D is unclear. The origin of this receptor is a man aged 18 to 30 who had recovered from COVID-19. CDR3 in DNA: TGTGCCAGTGGCCCCACCTACGAGCAGTACTTC. Residues: CASGPTYEQYF.